The source of this TCR beta chain is a study of CD8 T cells in Susac syndrome. Looking at the study overall: Susac syndrome patients were untreated, on corticosteroids with some adding intravenous immunoglobulin, or on intravenous immunoglobulin only.

With V trimmed by 7 bases and J by 4 bases, 10 bases remained unmatched. CDR1 is MNHEY and CDR2 is SMNVEV in the germline V gene (reference sequence). The CDR3 contains 16 residues. cDNA came from around 0.5 to 1 ug RNA primed by random hexamers. Amplification of TCR beta CDR3 used immunoSEQ multiplex PCR across 54 Vbeta and 13 Jbeta. Each CDR3 protein is one row after TCRdb ran MiXCR on the immunoSEQ multiplex PCR reads. The data hold some 140,000 distinct CDR3 sequences, with just under 95% observed a single time. Sequencing of TCR beta was undertaken in CD8+ and CD4+ T cells derived from blood. The TCR comes from a human donor with Susac syndrome. The rearrangement uses TRBV27 and TRBJ1-2, with 12 bases identical to TRBD1. Sequencing input: CD8+ T cells from PBMCs. The DNA of the CDR3 is TGTGCCAGCACCCTGCTGGGGACAGGGGGCCCCTATGGCTACACCTTC. It translates to CASTLLGTGGPYGYTF.